The clone carrying this TCR beta chain was seen a single time. The germline gives CDR1 SGHVS, CDR2 FQNEAQ. V dropped 0 bases and J dropped 7; count of bases not matched to a gene: 9. CDR3 length: 19 residues. This entry is derived from a study of shared T cell receptors in the human thymus. Here immunoSEQ multiplex PCR was the method, and the copy in TCRdb shows in-frame clones only, minus some. Altogether about 660,000 clones are present, roughly 90% being singletons, with the ten largest covering 0.0085% to 0.012%. The sample was also linked to a second study, of human thymus T cells. Per that study: Donors were healthy Finnish infants having corrective surgery for congenital heart defects. Resections from corrective heart surgery supplied the thymus tissue. Repertoires sampled from thymus and blood appeared biased in V and J gene usage. In unrelated individuals, thymic repertoires overlapped highly, according to related research.

Material for sequencing was thymocytes. This TCR came from a boy younger than two with a congenital heart defect. The rearrangement uses TRBV7-8 and TRBJ2-2; 15 nucleotides agree with TRBD2. The CDR3 spells CASSLAPRTSGRVDGELFF. The CDR3 DNA reads as TGTGCCAGCAGCTTAGCGCCCCGGACTAGCGGGAGGGTTGACGGGGAGCTGTTTTTT.